Each of the 27 T cell receptor beta chains below was sequenced from the same sample in a study of beta chain features in type 1 diabetes. Reverse transcribing all isolated RNA meant expressed TCRB transcripts were sequenced. Repertoires were generated with immunoSEQ multiplex PCR, while TCRdb's copy carries only in-frame clones and drops some. The data show approximately 160,000 clones, with around 8.5% seen just once and 0.5% to 0.65% held by the top ten. Specimen: central memory CD4+ T cells from blood. These receptors were taken from a young man in good health.

This clone was detected only a few times. V and J are TRBV30 and TRBJ1-2, with D unclear. The V end was cut by 0 bases, the J end by 8 bases, with 13 bases between. The length of the CDR3 is 13 residues. Germline loops: CDR1 GTSNPN, CDR2 SVGIG (reference sequence). The CDR3 is CAWSVSVRKGYTF. CDR3 DNA: TGTGCCTGGAGTGTAAGCGTAAGAAAGGGCTACACCTTC.

This clone has more than one count but fewer than ten. The chain joins TRBV5-4 to TRBJ2-5; 7 bases match TRBD2. From germline, CDR1 is SGHNT and CDR2 YYREEE (reference sequence). V lost 2 bases and J lost 4; bases outside the gene matches: 14. CDR3 length: 17 amino acids. The CDR3: CASSLTTITSAGETQYF. CDR3 in DNA: TGTGCCAGCAGCTTAACCACCATAACTAGCGCGGGAGAGACCCAGTACTTC.

J is TRBJ1-5 and V is TRBV28; possible D gene TRBD1, 5 bases. The CDR3 consists of 14 residues. Deletions cut 4 bases from V and 4 bases from J, with 11 bases between. Germline values: CDR1 MDHEN, CDR2 SYDVKM. The CDR3 nucleotides read TGTGCCAGCAGTTCCGCCGGGGGTAATCAGCCCCAGCATTTT. Translating gives CASSSAGGNQPQHF.

In this sample, this clone turned up a few times. The chain has TRBV7-3 and TRBJ1-2; 9 nucleotides agree with TRBD1. This CDR3 has 11 amino acids. CDR1 and CDR2 (germline): SGHTA, FQGTGA. Trimming cost V 8 bases and J 5 bases; bases outside gene matches: 0. The CDR3 DNA sequence: TGTGCCAGCGGGACAGGGTATGGCTACACCTTC. Its protein product is CASGTGYGYTF.

This clone was counted between two and nine times. The chain recombines TRBV29-1 with TRBJ2-1; 11 positions agree with TRBD2. The CDR3 loop spans 14 amino acids. Germline V gene lookup returns CDR1 SQVTM and CDR2 ANQGSEA. The V and J ends lost 7 bases and 9 bases, in that order; junction bases with no gene match: 11. The CDR3, as DNA: TGCAGCGAGAAAACTAGCGGGAGACGGGGTGAGCAGTTCTTC. Its translation: CSEKTSGRRGEQFF.

This chain connects TRBV28 to TRBJ1-1; 7 bases agree with TRBD1. The germline gives CDR1 MDHEN, CDR2 SYDVKM. This CDR3 spans 13 amino acids. The V segment lost 10 bases and the J segment 4 bases; nucleotides outside the gene matches: 9. CDR3 loop: CAIRGQDPTEAFF. In nucleotides, the CDR3 is TGTGCCATACGAGGACAGGACCCCACTGAAGCTTTCTTT.

To note about this clone: This sample includes further DNA sequences coding for the same CDR3. The V gene is TRBV5-1, the J gene TRBJ1-4, with TRBD1 identical over 9 bases. The CDR3 spans 14 residues. Germline CDR1 SGHRS, CDR2 YFSETQ. V was clipped by 4 bases and J by 6 bases; unmatched bases: 4. The CDR3 region is CASSPRQGDEKLFF. The CDR3 nucleotides are TGCGCCAGCAGCCCTAGACAGGGGGATGAAAAACTGTTTTTT.

This clone showed up just a few times. This rearrangement joins TRBV19 to TRBJ2-5, with D unresolved. Trimming removed 5 bases from V and 1 base from J, with 8 bases in between. Germline V lookup: CDR1 LNHDA, CDR2 SQIVND (reference sequence). CDR3 size: 13 residues. Written as DNA, the CDR3 is TGTGCCAGTAGTTCGACTGTCCAAGAGACCCAGTACTTC. Translation gives CASSSTVQETQYF.

This clone was detected ten times or more. The chain links TRBV4-3 to TRBJ1-5; D is undetermined. Germline V gene data show CDR1 as LGHNA and CDR2 as YSLEER. The CDR3 has 16 amino acids. Trimming took 1 base from V and 2 from J, leaving 12 bases between them. The CDR3 spells CASSQVPSPGNQPQHF. In DNA, the CDR3 is TGCGCCAGCAGCCAAGTTCCTTCCCCGGGCAATCAGCCCCAGCATTTT.

The gene calls are TRBV4-3 and TRBJ2-3; D possibly corresponds to TRBD2 (5 bases). The CDR3 is 14 amino acids. Germline V gene data show CDR1 as LGHNA and CDR2 as YSLEER. Trimming removed 0 bases at V and 8 bases at J, with 12 bases between. CDR3 sequence: CASSQDGLSGTQYF. CDR3 in DNA: TGCGCCAGCAGCCAAGATGGCCTAAGCGGTACGCAGTATTTT.

The chain combines TRBV5-1 with TRBJ1-2, with 7 bases fitting TRBD1. V lost 4 bases to trimming and J lost 3 bases; unmatched junction nucleotides: 6. The length of the CDR3 is 14 residues. Germline V gene data show CDR1 as SGHRS and CDR2 as YFSETQ. The CDR3 protein is CASSPGTEDYGYTF. CDR3 in DNA: TGCGCCAGCAGCCCCGGGACAGAGGACTATGGCTACACCTTC.

The V gene is TRBV10-3, the J gene TRBJ2-2; maybe TRBD2 (5 bases). Trimming took 4 bases from V and 7 from J, leaving 13 bases between them. Germline CDR1 reads ENHRY; CDR2 reads SYGVKD. The CDR3 is 14 residues long. CDR3 DNA: TGTGCCATCAGTGGGGCGCCAGAGGGCGGGGAGCTGTTTTTT. Amino acids: CAISGAPEGGELFF.

V and J are TRBV4-3 and TRBJ2-1; 10 nucleotides agree with TRBD2. The CDR3 length is 17 residues. Germline CDR1 reads LGHNA; CDR2 reads YSLEER. Germline trimming cut 0 bases from V and 0 bases from J; bases unmatched to any gene: 2. The CDR3 spells CASSQELAGVSYNEQFF. The CDR3 bases are TGCGCCAGCAGCCAAGAGCTAGCGGGAGTCTCCTACAATGAGCAGTTCTTC.

This clone was counted at least ten times. The J gene is TRBJ2-1, the V gene TRBV7-9, with TRBD2 matching over 7 bases. Trimming at V came to 1 base and at J to 5 bases, leaving 5 bases not matched to a gene. Per germline, CDR1 SEHNR and CDR2 FQNEAQ (reference sequence). The CDR3 spans 15 residues. The DNA of the CDR3 is TGTGCCAGCAGCTTAGGGCGGGAGTTTAACAATGAGCAGTTCTTC. Its translation: CASSLGREFNNEQFF.

The sample holds a few counts of this clone. The rearrangement joins TRBV7-8 to TRBJ1-1; TRBD1 might be the D (5 bases). Germline lookup yields CDR1 SGHVS and CDR2 FQNEAQ. Trimming left V 5 bases short and J 1 base short, with 11 bases between. The CDR3 covers 14 residues. CDR3 coding DNA: TGTGCCAGCAGCCCGCACAGGAAGAACACTGAAGCTTTCTTT. Amino acid sequence: CASSPHRKNTEAFF.

There are a few counts of this clone. The V call is TRBV30, the J call TRBJ2-3, with 9 bases matching TRBD2. Germline V gene lookup returns CDR1 GTSNPN and CDR2 SVGIG (reference sequence). After removal of 4 bases from V and 5 bases from J, the junction contained 10 bases not matched to a gene. The CDR3 is 15 amino acids. The CDR3 nucleotides read TGTGCCTGGAATGGCGGGAGGGCCGTCGTAGATACGCAGTATTTT. This sequence encodes CAWNGGRAVVDTQYF.

The gene calls are TRBV15 and TRBJ2-5; TRBD1 matches at 7 bases. This CDR3 spans 15 amino acids. The germline CDR1 and CDR2 sequences are LNHNV and YYDKDF (reference sequence). The V segment lost 3 bases and the J segment 1 base; nucleotides outside the gene matches: 5. In DNA form, the CDR3 reads TGTGCCACCAGCAGGGCCGGGACAGCCCAAGAGACCCAGTACTTC. Encoded protein: CATSRAGTAQETQYF.

The rearrangement uses TRBV6-4 and TRBJ2-1; a weak D match, TRBD2 (6 bases). CDR1 and CDR2 (germline): MRHNA, SNTAGT. With 0 bases removed from V and 2 bases from J, the gap between germline ends came to 8 bases. There are 15 residues in the CDR3. Here the CDR3 reads CASSDSASAYNEQFF. CDR3 DNA sequence: TGTGCCAGCAGTGACTCGGCTAGCGCCTACAATGAGCAGTTCTTC.

This chain uses TRBV6-5 with TRBJ1-4; D possibly corresponds to TRBD1 (5 bases). Trimming took off 6 bases at V and 8 bases at J, with 16 bases between the two ends. There are 14 residues in the CDR3. Germline V gene data show CDR1 as MNHEY and CDR2 as SVGAGI. CDR3: CASRLGGAKEKLFF. The CDR3 coding sequence is TGTGCCAGCAGATTAGGAGGGGCCAAAGAAAAACTGTTTTTT.

The chain links TRBV19 to TRBJ2-1; TRBD1 might be the D (6 bases). Germline V gene data show CDR1 as LNHDA and CDR2 as SQIVND (reference sequence). Trimming cost V 6 bases and J 8 bases, with 23 bases left between them. The length of the CDR3 is 16 residues. The CDR3 sequence is CASRFRTAGSGDEQFF. For the CDR3, the DNA is TGTGCCAGTAGATTTCGGACAGCCGGATCTGGGGATGAGCAGTTCTTC.

V gene TRBV9 combines with J gene TRBJ2-5; the match to TRBD2 covers 10 bases. This CDR3 comprises 18 residues. J lost 2 bases, V lost 0 bases, and 10 bases had no gene match. Germline loops: CDR1 SGDLS, CDR2 YYNGEE. CDR3: CASSVGLAGATEQETQYF. CDR3 nucleotide sequence: TGTGCCAGCAGCGTAGGGCTAGCGGGAGCCACGGAACAAGAGACCCAGTACTTC.

The chain combines TRBV4-1 with TRBJ2-1; D is perhaps TRBD2 (6 bases). The CDR3 is made up of 15 amino acids. Trimming pared 2 bases from V and 12 bases from J, leaving 20 bases between. The V gene's germline CDR1 is MGHRA and CDR2 YSYEKL. For the CDR3, the DNA is TGCGCCAGCAGCCAACCCTTCGGGGGTTGGGTTTTGCAGTTCTTC. This gives the protein CASSQPFGGWVLQFF.

This clone was picked up a small number of times. One end of the junction fails to match germline, which may point to a read error. CDR3 sequence reads: CSVEDRNYEQYF. CDR3 in DNA: TGCAGCGTAGAAGACAGGAACTACGAGCAGTACTTC. The gene calls are TRBV29-1 and TRBJ2-7; maybe TRBD1 (6 bases). CDR1 is SQVTM, CDR2 ANQGSEA, per germline. CDR3 size: 12 residues.

The V and J genes are TRBV29-1 and TRBJ1-1, with 10 positions matching TRBD1. Germline CDR1 SQVTM, CDR2 ANQGSEA. The junction had 8 bases not matched to a gene; V was cut back by 6 bases and J by 1 base. This CDR3 contains 15 residues. CDR3 region: CSVTSRDRGNTEAFF. CDR3 DNA sequence: TGCAGCGTGACATCCCGGGACAGGGGGAACACTGAAGCTTTCTTT.

This clone has only a few counts. V gene TRBV2 combines with J gene TRBJ2-5; TRBD2 aligns across 8 bases. CDR1 SNHLY and CDR2 FYNNEI come from the germline V gene. The CDR3 has 13 amino acids. With V trimmed by 7 bases and J by 4 bases, 5 bases remained unmatched. In DNA, the CDR3 is TGTGCCAGCAAGCCCAGCGGGGGAGAGACCCAGTACTTC. It codes for CASKPSGGETQYF.

In its sample, this clone was seen a few times. This chain joins TRBV5-4 and TRBJ2-7; 8 nucleotides match TRBD1. The V and J ends lost 0 bases and 1 base, in that order; junction bases with no gene match: 0. This CDR3 spans 14 amino acids. Germline loops: CDR1 SGHNT, CDR2 YYREEE (reference sequence). The CDR3 DNA reads TGTGCCAGCAGCTTGGACAGGGGGTCCTACGAGCAGTACTTC. It codes for CASSLDRGSYEQYF.

This clone occurred a few times. V gene TRBV7-8 combines with J gene TRBJ2-7; a possible D gene is TRBD1 (5 bases). Per germline, CDR1 SGHVS and CDR2 FQNEAQ. Trimming cost V 1 base and J 1 base, with 14 bases left between them. CDR3 length equals 16 residues. CDR3 nucleotides: TGTGCCAGCAGCTTAGGTAGGGGCGGACCATCCTACGAGCAGTACTTC. It yields the protein CASSLGRGGPSYEQYF.